This passage covers 18 T cell receptor beta chains from one sample sequenced in a study of T cell responses to AZD1222 COVID-19 vaccine. The assay was immunoSEQ multiplex PCR, and TCRdb's table has in-frame clones only and misses some. The sample lists more than 140,000 clones; about 91% were seen once. This specimen was peripheral blood, taken on day 0 of AZD1222 vaccination. These receptor sequences come from an adult in good health.

The DNA for the CDR3 is TGTGCCAGTAGTCCTGACAGGGTGCAGCCCCAGCATTTT. Encoded protein: CASSPDRVQPQHF. V gene TRBV19 combines with J gene TRBJ1-5; 7 bases are a match to TRBD1. There are 13 residues in the CDR3. The germline V gene encodes CDR1 LNHDA and CDR2 SQIVND (reference sequence). Unmatched junction bases numbered 5, after V lost 5 bases and J lost 7 bases.

The gene calls are TRBV19 and TRBJ1-4, with D uncertain. The length of the CDR3 is 14 residues. Germline CDR1 is LNHDA and CDR2 is SQIVND (reference sequence). Deletions cut 7 bases from V and 5 bases from J, with 14 bases between. The CDR3 DNA reads TGTGCCAGTACCCCGGGCCTGGGGAATGAAAAACTGTTTTTT. The encoded protein is CASTPGLGNEKLFF.

The V gene is TRBV12-5, the J gene TRBJ1-1; D is ambiguous. The length of the CDR3 is 18 residues. From germline, CDR1 is LGHNT and CDR2 FRNRAP. Trimming shortened V by 5 bases and J by 3 bases, and 25 bases separated the two germline ends. CDR3 residues: CASGRPDRLLHRDTEAFF. Here the CDR3 DNA reads TGTGCTAGTGGTCGCCCGGACCGACTACTCCATCGGGACACTGAAGCTTTCTTT.

The gene calls are TRBV9 and TRBJ2-1; D may match TRBD1 or TRBD2 (5 bases each). The CDR3 has 16 amino acids. Germline lookup yields CDR1 SGDLS and CDR2 YYNGEE. Trimming left V 0 bases short and J 11 bases short, with 21 bases between. The chain's CDR3 is CASSVGGALTLTQQFF. The DNA for the CDR3 is TGTGCCAGCAGCGTAGGAGGGGCACTCACCCTAACCCAGCAGTTCTTC.

This clone was observed a few times. The chain couples TRBV7-2 to TRBJ2-7, with D perhaps TRBD2 (6 bases). The V gene lost 4 bases and the J gene lost 0 bases, with 10 bases spanning the gap. CDR3 length: 14 amino acids. Germline CDR1 is SGHTA and CDR2 is FQGNSA. The CDR3 DNA follows: TGTGCCAGCAGCTCCGGGAGATCCTCCTACGAGCAGTACTTC. Amino acid sequence: CASSSGRSSYEQYF.

The chain uses TRBV24-1 and TRBJ2-1; possible D gene TRBD2, 5 bases. The CDR3 loop spans 15 amino acids. The V gene's germline CDR1 is KGHDR and CDR2 SFDVKD. V was clipped by 7 bases and J by 7 bases, with 19 bases between them. The DNA of the CDR3 is TGTGCCACCAGGGGATCTAGGGCGGGTGGAAATGAGCAGTTCTTC. The encoded protein is CATRGSRAGGNEQFF.

This clone has only a few counts. This CDR3 is CASSSSGGATEAFF. CDR3 bases: TGTGCCAGCAGCTCGTCGGGAGGTGCGACTGAAGCTTTCTTT. This chain uses TRBV7-9 with TRBJ1-1; D gene ambiguous. V was trimmed by 4 bases and J by 5 bases, leaving 14 bases between them. The CDR3 is 14 amino acids. The germline gives CDR1 SEHNR, CDR2 FQNEAQ (reference sequence).

J is TRBJ2-1 and V is TRBV11-3; D is possibly TRBD1 (5 bases). This CDR3 spans 16 amino acids. Trimming left V 5 bases short and J 0 bases short, with 14 bases between. Germline values: CDR1 SGHNT, CDR2 YENEEA. The CDR3 region has the DNA TGTGCCAGCAGCATTGGCGGACATAGCTCCTACAATGAGCAGTTCTTC. This gives the protein CASSIGGHSSYNEQFF. Filled out from reference TRBV11-3 and TRBJ2-1, the complete variable domain reads EAGVVQSPRYKIIEKKQPVAFWCNPISGHNTLYWYLQNLGQGPELLIRYENEEAVDDSQLPKDRFSAERLKGVDSTLKIQPAELGDSAVYLCASSIGGHSSYNEQFFGPGTRLTVL.

The chain employs TRBV29-1 and TRBJ1-2, with D hard to call. The germline V and J ends were trimmed by 1 base and 3 bases, with 12 bases remaining between them. The CDR3 has 14 residues. Germline-derived CDR1 and CDR2 are SQVTM and ANQGSEA. CDR3 amino acids: CSVEVRQVHYGYTF. The CDR3, as DNA: TGCAGCGTTGAAGTACGGCAGGTCCACTATGGCTACACCTTC.

The rearrangement links TRBV7-9 to TRBJ1-1; 9 bases line up with TRBD1. This CDR3 is 16 amino acids long. Germline V gives CDR1 SEHNR, CDR2 FQNEAQ (reference sequence). V lost 4 bases, J lost 1 base, and 7 bases stayed unmatched. The CDR3 coding sequence is TGTGCCAGCAGCTCCGGGACAGGGAGCGGGAACACTGAAGCTTTCTTT. Amino acid sequence: CASSSGTGSGNTEAFF. Filled out from reference TRBV7-9 and TRBJ1-1, the complete variable domain reads DTGVSQNPRHKITKRGQNVTFRCDPISEHNRLYWYRQTLGQGPEFLTYFQNEAQLEKSRLLSDRFSAERPKGSFSTLEIQRTEQGDSAMYLCASSSGTGSGNTEAFFGQGTRLTVV.

The chain is built from TRBV6-1 and TRBJ2-1, with TRBD2 matching 8 bases. Germline V gene sequence: CDR1 MNHNS, CDR2 SASEGT. The V gene end was trimmed by 2 bases and the J gene end by 8 bases; junction bases not matched to a gene: 8. This CDR3 comprises 15 residues. The CDR3 DNA follows: TGTGCCAGCAGTGAAAGAAGCGGGAGCCGGTATGAGCAGTTCTTC. Encoded protein: CASSERSGSRYEQFF.

The rearrangement joins TRBV10-3 to TRBJ1-5; the D is unclear. Germline CDR1 ENHRY, CDR2 SYGVKD. Trimming took 3 bases from V and 4 from J, leaving 7 bases between them. This CDR3 region has 13 residues. The CDR3 protein is CAISEGSNQPQHF. As DNA, the CDR3 is TGTGCCATCAGTGAAGGGTCAAATCAGCCCCAGCATTTT.

J is TRBJ2-1 and V is TRBV12-5; D unclear. Between the trimmed V and J ends, which lost 3 bases and 9 bases, there was a span of 12 bases. The germline CDR1 and CDR2 sequences are LGHNT and FRNRAP. The CDR3 sequence is 13 residues long. The CDR3 DNA sequence: TGTGCTAGTGGTTTATGGGTCCCGGTTGAGCAGTTCTTC. Translating it yields CASGLWVPVEQFF.

The rearrangement uses TRBV6-5 and TRBJ1-1; the D is unclear. Germline V gene lookup returns CDR1 MNHEY and CDR2 SVGAGI. The CDR3 sequence is 14 residues long. The V and J ends lost 5 bases and 4 bases respectively, with 14 bases between them. This CDR3 is CASSPKTKGTEAFF. CDR3 nucleotides: TGTGCCAGCAGTCCAAAGACAAAGGGCACTGAAGCTTTCTTT.

The chain employs TRBV5-1 and TRBJ2-1; 10 bases are a match to TRBD2. The V gene end was trimmed by 0 bases and the J gene end by 9 bases; junction bases not matched to a gene: 6. Per germline, CDR1 SGHRS and CDR2 YFSETQ. The CDR3 covers 15 residues. CDR3 protein: CASSLGAGGPGEQFF. CDR3 coding DNA: TGCGCCAGCAGCTTGGGAGCGGGAGGGCCAGGTGAGCAGTTCTTC.

The CDR3 nucleotides read TGTGCCAGTATTCGCCGGACAGGGGGCTTGGGCACTGAAGCTTTCTTT. It encodes CASIRRTGGLGTEAFF. The V and J genes are TRBV19 and TRBJ1-1; 11 bases agree with TRBD1. CDR1 LNHDA and CDR2 SQIVND come from the germline V gene (reference sequence). The trim removed 7 bases at V and 4 bases at J, leaving 11 bases unmatched. The CDR3 contains 16 residues.

This clone was picked up a small number of times. The rearrangement links TRBV9 to TRBJ2-1; 8 bases line up with TRBD1. V lost 0 bases to trimming and J lost 7 bases; unmatched junction nucleotides: 9. This CDR3 is built from 16 residues. The germline V gene encodes CDR1 SGDLS and CDR2 YYNGEE. In DNA form, the CDR3 reads TGTGCCAGCAGCGTAGCTATCCAGGGGGCGATGAATGAGCAGTTCTTC. It yields the protein CASSVAIQGAMNEQFF.

Here the CDR3 reads CASSGGTAPYEQYF. CDR3 in DNA: TGTGCCAGCAGCGGGGGGACCGCCCCCTACGAGCAGTACTTC. This chain links TRBV5-4 with TRBJ2-7, with a weak D call TRBD2 (6 bases). The V end lost 4 bases, the J end lost 2 bases, and 13 bases lay between the germline ends. Per germline, CDR1 SGHNT and CDR2 YYREEE (reference sequence). The CDR3 runs 14 residues. The whole variable domain, remainder taken from reference TRBV5-4 and TRBJ2-7, is ETGVTQSPTHLIKTRGQQVTLRCSSQSGHNTVSWYQQALGQGPQFIFQYYREEENGRGNFPPRFSGLQFPNYSSELNVNALELDDSALYLCASSGGTAPYEQYFGPGTRLTVT.